These 14 T cell receptor beta chains came from one sample sequenced in a study of cytomegalovirus exposure and HLA in healthy donors. The PCR made use of 60 Vbeta and 13 Jbeta primers. Sequenced by immunoSEQ multiplex PCR; TCRdb stores in-frame clones only, minus some. Altogether around 150,000 clones are present, approximately 80% being singletons, with the ten largest covering under 1.5%. Input material: PBMCs. The receptors stem from a male donor in good health and CMV-seronegative.

CDR3 nucleotide sequence: TGTGCCAGCAGCCTGGGACAGGGGGCTCTCGAGCAGTACTTC. Its translation: CASSLGQGALEQYF. The chain combines TRBV5-5 with TRBJ2-7, with TRBD1 matching 12 bases. The ends lost 4 bases at V and 6 bases at J; junction bases unmatched: 5. The CDR3 extends over 14 amino acids. Germline CDR1 is SGHKS and CDR2 is YYEKEE (reference sequence).

The chain has TRBV6-5 and TRBJ1-4, with D maybe TRBD1 (6 bases). V shed 6 bases and J shed 2 bases, with 10 bases lying between them. The CDR3 is made up of 14 amino acids. CDR1 and CDR2 (germline): MNHEY, SVGAGI. Written as DNA, the CDR3 is TGTGCCAGCAGATACGACAGGACTAATGAAAAACTGTTTTTT. Its protein is CASRYDRTNEKLFF.

This clone was observed a single time. The chain recombines TRBV18 with TRBJ1-1; D ambiguous. This CDR3 region has 16 residues. Trimming took 3 bases from V and 1 from J, leaving 15 bases between them. Germline CDR1 KGHSH, CDR2 LQKENI. CDR3 in DNA: TGTGCCAGCTCACCTCCGGGAACGCAAGGGAACACTGAAGCTTTCTTT. Translation gives CASSPPGTQGNTEAFF. The complete variable domain, with remaining parts taken from reference TRBV18 and TRBJ1-1, reads NAGVMQNPRHLVRRRGQEARLRCSPMKGHSHVYWYRQLPEEGLKFMVYLQKENIIDESGMPKERFSAEFPKEGPSILRIQQVVRGDSAAYFCASSPPGTQGNTEAFFGQGTRLTVV.

This chain joins TRBV27 and TRBJ2-7; D possibly corresponds to TRBD1 (6 bases). CDR3 length: 14 amino acids. V lost 5 bases and J 3 bases, leaving 14 bases between the germline ends. In germline, CDR1 is MNHEY, CDR2 SMNVEV (reference sequence). This chain's CDR3 is CASSPTRDIYEQYF. CDR3 DNA sequence: TGTGCCAGCAGTCCGACACGGGACATCTACGAGCAGTACTTC.

This clone appeared once. The J gene is TRBJ2-7, the V gene TRBV4-1, with TRBD1 as a possible D gene (5 bases). Trimming removed 1 base from V and 6 bases from J, with 10 bases in between. CDR3 length: 13 residues. The germline gives CDR1 MGHRA, CDR2 YSYEKL. The CDR3 is CASSQGAGREQYF. CDR3 nucleotides: TGCGCCAGCAGCCAAGGGGCAGGGCGCGAGCAGTACTTC.

This rearrangement joins TRBV28 to TRBJ1-1; 7 bases map to TRBD1. V was pared by 6 bases and J by 5 bases, with 12 bases of the junction left unmatched. The CDR3 is made up of 15 amino acids. CDR1 MDHEN and CDR2 SYDVKM come from the germline V gene. This CDR3 reads CASRGQQGMWTEAFF. CDR3 bases: TGTGCCAGCAGGGGGCAACAGGGGATGTGGACTGAAGCTTTCTTT.

The chain has TRBV5-1 and TRBJ1-6, with D perhaps TRBD1 (5 bases). CDR1 and CDR2 (germline): SGHRS, YFSETQ. V lost 0 bases, J lost 1 base, and 8 bases lay in between. CDR3 size: 16 residues. Written as DNA, the CDR3 is TGCGCCAGCAGCTTGGAGGAGGGGTCCTATAATTCACCCCTCCACTTT. Translating gives CASSLEEGSYNSPLHF.

V is TRBV15 and J is TRBJ2-7; TRBD1 matches at 11 bases. The germline V gene encodes CDR1 LNHNV and CDR2 YYDKDF (reference sequence). CDR3 size: 19 residues. The J segment lost 3 bases and the V segment lost 1 base, leaving 14 bases of the junction unmatched. CDR3 in DNA: TGTGCCACCAGCAGAGGGGTGGGGATTGGGACAGGGGGATTCTACGAGCAGTACTTC. Translating gives CATSRGVGIGTGGFYEQYF.

V is TRBV11-2 and J is TRBJ1-3, with D hard to call. The V end was cut by 4 bases, the J end by 0 bases, with 10 bases between. The CDR3 contains 15 residues. Germline V gene data show CDR1 as SGHAT and CDR2 as FQNNGV. The CDR3 loop reads CASSSVRGSGNTIYF. The CDR3 bases are TGTGCCAGCAGCTCAGTGCGGGGCTCTGGAAACACCATATATTTT.

V is TRBV5-1 and J is TRBJ2-2; 12 bases align to TRBD2. Per the germline V gene, CDR1 is SGHRS and CDR2 is YFSETQ. The CDR3 is 16 residues long. V gave up 3 bases and J gave up 1 base; unmatched junction bases: 1. The DNA of the CDR3 is TGCGCCAGCAGCTGGACTAGCGGGGTGAACACCGGGGAGCTGTTTTTT. Translation gives CASSWTSGVNTGELFF.

The rearrangement uses TRBV7-3 and TRBJ2-2; no reliable D call. This CDR3 is 17 amino acids long. Per germline, CDR1 SGHTA and CDR2 FQGTGA. Trimming took 0 bases from V and 0 from J, leaving 11 bases between them. CDR3 bases: TGTGCCAGCAGCTTAACCTCGCGCGGCACGAACACCGGGGAGCTGTTTTTT. Protein sequence: CASSLTSRGTNTGELFF.

The CDR3 nucleotides read TGTGCCAGCAGCTTAGCGGGGGCGGATGAGCAGTTCTTC. Its translation: CASSLAGADEQFF. V usage is TRBV7-2 and J usage is TRBJ2-1; maybe TRBD1 (6 bases). This CDR3 is 13 amino acids long. V shed 0 bases and J shed 8 bases, with 8 bases lying between them. Germline assignment: CDR1 SGHTA and CDR2 FQGNSA.

The chain employs TRBV18 and TRBJ2-3; unclear D gene. Trimming pared 1 base from V and 5 bases from J, leaving 4 bases between. Germline-derived CDR1 and CDR2 are KGHSH and LQKENI. This CDR3 has 12 residues. CDR3 DNA sequence: TGTGCCAGCTCACCACTAGAAGATACGCAGTATTTT. The encoded protein is CASSPLEDTQYF.

This chain uses TRBV5-1 with TRBJ1-3, with 7 bases that match TRBD1. The V segment lost 5 bases and the J segment 2 bases; nucleotides outside the gene matches: 7. Germline V gene data show CDR1 as SGHRS and CDR2 as YFSETQ. The CDR3 has 15 amino acids. The CDR3 region is CASRPGQDTGNTIYF. DNA for the CDR3: TGCGCCAGCAGACCCGGACAGGATACTGGAAACACCATATATTTT.